These 13 T cell receptor beta chains originate from one sample sequenced in a study of CD8 T cells in Susac syndrome. With random hexamers, reverse transcription was performed on roughly 0.45 to 1 ug of RNA. TCRdb processed the immunoSEQ multiplex PCR reads anew with MiXCR; each CDR3 protein has one entry. The repertoire holds some 100,000 distinct CDR3 sequences, 95% seen once, with 0.25% to 0.35% in the top ten. The sequencing sample was made of CD8+ T cells from PBMCs. These receptor sequences come from a human donor with Susac syndrome.

The rearrangement links TRBV11-2 to TRBJ2-7; D is unclear. The germline V and J ends were trimmed by 0 bases and 2 bases, with 8 bases remaining between them. The CDR3 has 14 amino acids. Germline V gene data show CDR1 as SGHAT and CDR2 as FQNNGV. CDR3 bases: TGTGCCAGCAGCTTAGAGGCTGTGGCCTACGAGCAGTACTTC. Translation: CASSLEAVAYEQYF.

V is TRBV3-1 and J is TRBJ1-1; D uncertain. This CDR3 has 14 amino acids. Trimming removed 0 bases at V and 1 base at J, with 6 bases between. Germline-derived CDR1 and CDR2 are LGHDT and YNNKEL (reference sequence). The CDR3 here is CASSQDGENTEAFF. The CDR3 DNA is TGTGCCAGCAGCCAAGATGGCGAGAACACTGAAGCTTTCTTT.

This chain joins TRBV15 and TRBJ2-1; D ambiguous. Germline V gene data show CDR1 as LNHNV and CDR2 as YYDKDF (reference sequence). Trimming removed 3 bases at V and 5 bases at J, with 2 bases between. The CDR3 runs 11 residues. CDR3 sequence reads: CATSSDNEQFF. The CDR3 bases are TGTGCCACCAGCAGCGACAATGAGCAGTTCTTC. The variable domain in full, with the rest retrieved from reference TRBV15 and TRBJ2-1, is DAMVIQNPRYQVTQFGKPVTLSCSQTLNHNVMYWYQQKSSQAPKLLFHYYDKDFNNEADTPDNFQSRRPNTSFCFLDIRSPGLGDTAMYLCATSSDNEQFFGPGTRLTVL.

This chain joins TRBV12-3 or TRBV12-4 and TRBJ2-7; D is unresolved. The CDR3 is 14 residues long. Between the trimmed V and J ends, which lost 5 bases and 4 bases, there was a span of 15 bases. For the CDR3, the DNA is TGTGCCAGCAGTCCAGCCGCAGTAGGGTACGAGCAGTACTTC. Its translation is CASSPAAVGYEQYF.

This sequence joins TRBV6-5 and TRBJ1-1; D is unresolved. CDR1 is MNHEY, CDR2 SVGAGI, per germline. The CDR3 covers 14 residues. V gave up 5 bases and J gave up 0 bases, with 10 bases separating them. The chain's CDR3 is CASSPGVMNTEAFF. The CDR3 DNA follows: TGTGCCAGCAGTCCAGGCGTTATGAACACTGAAGCTTTCTTT.

The rearrangement uses TRBV20-1 and TRBJ2-7; 10 bases agree with TRBD2. Trimming took 6 bases from V and 2 from J; bases not matched to a gene: 10. CDR1 and CDR2 (germline): DFQATT, SNEGSKA (reference sequence). CDR3 length: 15 residues. CDR3 nucleotides: TGCAGTGCCTACCTTCCTAGCGGGGGCGCCTACGAGCAGTACTTC. The encoded protein is CSAYLPSGGAYEQYF.

The rearrangement links TRBV12-3 or TRBV12-4 to TRBJ1-5; tentative D call: TRBD1 (6 bases). The CDR3 contains 14 residues. The V gene lost 3 bases and the J gene lost 7 bases, with 13 bases spanning the gap. CDR3 loop: CASSLGGPLQPQHF. The CDR3 DNA follows: TGTGCCAGCAGTTTGGGGGGGCCTTTACAGCCCCAGCATTTT.

The rearrangement joins TRBV9 to TRBJ1-5; D call uncertain. This CDR3 region has 13 residues. Germline V gene sequence: CDR1 SGDLS, CDR2 YYNGEE. V lost 4 bases and J lost 5, with 10 bases in between. CDR3 loop: CASSQRGDQPQHF. The CDR3 coding sequence is TGTGCCAGCAGCCAACGTGGGGATCAGCCCCAGCATTTT.

The rearrangement uses TRBV4-1 and TRBJ1-5; the D is unclear. CDR3 size: 13 residues. Per germline, CDR1 MGHRA and CDR2 YSYEKL. V was clipped by 3 bases and J by 3 bases, with 6 bases between them. The CDR3 here is CASSQLPNQPQHF. CDR3 DNA: TGCGCCAGCAGCCAGCTCCCCAATCAGCCCCAGCATTTT.

The CDR3 sequence: CASSPRQGRSGANVLTF. CDR3 in DNA: TGTGCCAGCAGCCCCCGACAGGGGCGCTCCGGGGCCAACGTCCTGACTTTC. The chain joins TRBV7-2 to TRBJ2-6; TRBD1 matches at 8 bases. J lost 4 bases, V lost 5 bases, and 10 bases had no gene match. This CDR3 has 17 residues. From germline, CDR1 is SGHTA and CDR2 FQGNSA.

V and J are TRBV3-1 and TRBJ2-5; 9 bases align to TRBD2. CDR1 LGHDT and CDR2 YNNKEL come from the germline V gene (reference sequence). This CDR3 is built from 18 residues. V was pared by 0 bases and J by 1 base, with 9 bases of the junction left unmatched. CDR3 nucleotides: TGTGCCAGCAGCCAAGAAGGACTAGCGACCATATTCCAAGAGACCCAGTACTTC. This codes for CASSQEGLATIFQETQYF.

The chain is built from TRBV12-5 and TRBJ1-6, with 8 nucleotides matching TRBD1. This CDR3 contains 15 residues. Germline assignment: CDR1 LGHNT and CDR2 FRNRAP. With V trimmed by 0 bases and J by 9 bases, 4 bases remained unmatched. In DNA form, the CDR3 reads TGTGCTAGTGGTTTGGTAGACAGGGGCCCTTCACCCCTCCACTTT. Amino acids: CASGLVDRGPSPLHF. The full variable domain, rest sourced from reference TRBV12-5 and TRBJ1-6, is DARVTQTPRHKVTEMGQEVTMRCQPILGHNTVFWYRQTMMQGLELLAYFRNRAPLDDSGMPKDRFSAEMPDATLATLKIQPSEPRDSAVYFCASGLVDRGPSPLHFGNGTRLTVT.

This chain uses TRBV3-1 with TRBJ1-1, with unresolved D. V lost 0 bases and J 7 bases, leaving 6 bases between the germline ends. The CDR3 runs 12 residues. The germline gives CDR1 LGHDT, CDR2 YNNKEL (reference sequence). The CDR3 is CASSQDLGEAFF. CDR3 bases: TGTGCCAGCAGCCAAGACCTGGGTGAAGCTTTCTTT.